One and the same sample provided the 29 T cell receptor beta chains below, sequenced in a study of T-cell memory formation after mild COVID-19. MiXCR, run by TCRdb on the 5' RACE reads, gives a single entry per CDR3 protein. Among about 260,000 distinct CDR3 sequences listed, 8% to 10% were seen once. Sequencing used PBMCs or a T cell subset sorted from them (not recorded which). These receptors all stem from a young man who had mild COVID-19 (a few samples of this study predate the infection). Cell type and time point are not known.

The chain employs TRBV5-8 and TRBJ1-1, with D unresolved. The V end was cut by 6 bases, the J end by 1 base, with 13 bases between. The germline V gene encodes CDR1 SGHTS and CDR2 YDEGEE. This CDR3 is built from 14 residues. The chain's CDR3 is CASMMGDGNTEAFF. The CDR3 DNA sequence: TGTGCCAGCATGATGGGAGACGGGAACACTGAAGCTTTCTTT. Supplemented by reference TRBV5-8 and TRBJ1-1, the full variable domain reads EAGVTQSPTHLIKTRGQQATLRCSPISGHTSVYWYQQALGLGLQFLLWYDEGEERNRGNFPPRFSGRQFPNYSSELNVNALELEDSALYLCASMMGDGNTEAFFGQGTRLTVV.

The rearrangement joins TRBV5-1 to TRBJ1-1, with D possibly being TRBD1 (6 bases). Germline CDR1 SGHRS, CDR2 YFSETQ. The CDR3 totals 15 residues. The V end was cut by 5 bases, the J end by 7 bases, with 21 bases between. The CDR3 region has the DNA TGCGCCAGCAGAGAACAGGGTGGGACTCAGGGTGAAGCTTTCTTT. As protein: CASREQGGTQGEAFF. Full variable domain (rest looked up from reference TRBV5-1 and TRBJ1-1): KAGVTQTPRYLIKTRGQQVTLSCSPISGHRSVSWYQQTPGQGLQFLFEYFSETQRNKGNFPGRFSGRQFSNSRSEMNVSTLELGDSALYLCASREQGGTQGEAFFGQGTRLTVV.

This clonotype was counted between two and nine times. The CDR3, as DNA: TGTGCCAGCAGACGGACTAGCTCCCACGAGCAGTACGTC. Its translation: CASRRTSSHEQYV. The chain is built from TRBV5-4 and TRBJ2-7; 8 positions agree with TRBD2. CDR1 SGHNT and CDR2 YYREEE come from the germline V gene (reference sequence). The CDR3 totals 13 residues.

This clonotype was seen more than once but under ten times. The rearrangement links TRBV12-3 or TRBV12-4 to TRBJ1-3; D is possibly TRBD1 (5 bases). This CDR3 has 14 amino acids. V lost 5 bases to trimming and J lost 3 bases, with 11 bases between them. CDR3 amino acids: CASSIRDGGNTIYF. The CDR3 DNA is TGTGCCAGCAGTATCCGGGACGGTGGAAACACCATATATTTT.

The chain employs TRBV6-2 or TRBV6-3 and TRBJ2-1; no firm D call. The CDR3 totals 13 residues. V was pared by 7 bases and J by 4 bases, with 11 bases between. Per germline, CDR1 MNHEY and CDR2 SVGEGT. The DNA for the CDR3 is TGTGCCAGCACTGAGGACGGATACAATGAGCAGTTCTTC. Its protein is CASTEDGYNEQFF.

This clonotype has more than one count but fewer than ten. This chain uses TRBV29-1 with TRBJ1-2; D is unclear. The CDR3 is 14 residues long. The V gene lost 1 base and the J gene lost 8 bases, with 17 bases spanning the gap. The V gene's germline CDR1 is SQVTM and CDR2 ANQGSEA. The CDR3 loop is CSVEASAFVFGYTF. CDR3 in DNA: TGCAGCGTTGAAGCATCTGCCTTTGTGTTCGGCTACACCTTC.

This clonotype was counted ten times or more. This chain links TRBV5-1 with TRBJ2-5, with TRBD2 matching 10 bases. The CDR3 runs to 15 residues. Germline V gives CDR1 SGHRS, CDR2 YFSETQ. Trimming at V came to 0 bases and at J to 5 bases, leaving 4 bases not matched to a gene. The CDR3 sequence is CASSLAGTSDETQYF. CDR3 sequence (DNA): TGCGCCAGCAGCTTGGCCGGGACTAGCGATGAGACCCAGTACTTC.

This clonotype was recorded many times. V and J are TRBV19 and TRBJ1-1; no clear D gene. The V gene's germline CDR1 is LNHDA and CDR2 SQIVND (reference sequence). With 1 base removed from V and 5 bases from J, the gap between germline ends came to 8 bases. This CDR3 region has 13 residues. CDR3: CASSIVGDTEAFF. The CDR3, as DNA: TGTGCCAGTAGTATAGTCGGGGATACTGAAGCTTTCTTT.

This chain links TRBV7-2 with TRBJ2-5, with D maybe TRBD2 (6 bases). The CDR3 contains 16 residues. V lost 5 bases, J lost 0 bases, and 16 bases lay in between. From germline, CDR1 is SGHTA and CDR2 FQGNSA. The CDR3 nucleotides are TGTGCCAGCAGCGCCCAATTAGCGGTGTACCAAGAGACCCAGTACTTC. Translating it yields CASSAQLAVYQETQYF.

V gene TRBV12-3 or TRBV12-4 combines with J gene TRBJ2-1; 10 nucleotides line up with TRBD2. This CDR3 spans 17 amino acids. V was clipped by 4 bases and J by 0 bases; unmatched bases: 6. The CDR3 DNA reads as TGTGCCAGCAGTTCCCTATTAGCGGGGGGCTCCTACAATGAGCAGTTCTTC. Residues: CASSSLLAGGSYNEQFF.

The sample holds a few counts of this clonotype. The chain couples TRBV21-1 to TRBJ2-5; no DNA check was done on the table's D call, TRBD2. TRBV21-1 is labeled a pseudogene. The CDR3 has 12 amino acids. DNA for the CDR3: TGTGCCAGCGCGGAGGGGAAAGAGACCCAGTACTTC. Its translation: CASAEGKETQYF.

This clonotype was recorded at least ten times. V usage is TRBV18 and J usage is TRBJ2-5; 7 bases are a match to TRBD1. CDR3 length: 14 amino acids. Trimming took 4 bases from V and 6 from J; bases not matched to a gene: 8. In germline, CDR1 is KGHSH, CDR2 LQKENI. The CDR3 sequence is CASSQGQDIQTQYF. The CDR3 DNA sequence: TGTGCCAGCTCACAAGGACAGGACATTCAGACCCAGTACTTC.

This sequence joins TRBV5-6 and TRBJ2-2; TRBD1 or TRBD2 may be the D gene (5 bases each). CDR1 and CDR2 from the germline V gene are SGHDT and YYEEEE. The germline V and J ends were trimmed by 0 bases and 3 bases, with 9 bases remaining between them. This CDR3 is built from 15 residues. The CDR3 DNA follows: TGTGCCAGCAGCTTGGATGGGACCGACACCGGGGAGCTGTTTTTT. This sequence encodes CASSLDGTDTGELFF.

This clonotype was seen only a few times. V usage is TRBV13 and J usage is TRBJ1-1; weak D call: TRBD1 (5 bases). The V gene's germline CDR1 is PRHDT and CDR2 FYEKMQ (reference sequence). The V and J ends lost 5 bases and 7 bases respectively, with 14 bases between them. CDR3 length equals 13 residues. The CDR3 nucleotides read TGTGCCAGCAGCGATGGGACGCGGGATGAAGCTTTCTTT. Translated: CASSDGTRDEAFF.

This clonotype was seen only a few times. This chain links TRBV29-1 with TRBJ2-1; D gene ambiguous. The CDR3 is 13 residues long. Germline V gene data show CDR1 as SQVTM and CDR2 as ANQGSEA. The germline V and J ends were trimmed by 6 bases and 7 bases, with 16 bases remaining between them. CDR3 sequence: CSVSTTPQNEQFF. CDR3 coding DNA: TGCAGCGTCTCTACGACCCCCCAGAATGAGCAGTTCTTC.

The rearrangement uses TRBV6-5 and TRBJ1-5; D not certain. V was trimmed by 1 base and J by 7 bases, leaving 11 bases between them. Germline V lookup: CDR1 MNHEY, CDR2 SVGAGI. This CDR3 spans 14 amino acids. CDR3 residues: CASSYYRGEQPQHF. The CDR3 nucleotides read TGTGCCAGCAGTTACTATCGGGGTGAGCAGCCCCAGCATTTT.

A single count supports this clonotype. This rearrangement joins TRBV7-3 to TRBJ2-2; TRBD1 might be the D (6 bases). This CDR3 is 14 amino acids long. V was shortened by 4 bases and J by 1 base, with 7 bases between the two germline ends. CDR1 is SGHTA and CDR2 is FQGTGA in the germline V gene. DNA for the CDR3: TGTGCCAGCAGCTCGACAGGGAACACCGGGGAGCTGTTTTTT. Protein: CASSSTGNTGELFF.

This clonotype appeared many times. The rearrangement joins TRBV12-3 or TRBV12-4 to TRBJ2-3; TRBD2 aligns across 7 bases. This CDR3 is 13 amino acids long. Germline trimming cut 11 bases from V and 5 bases from J; bases unmatched to any gene: 10. The CDR3 spells CASSAGLLDTQYF. In DNA form, the CDR3 reads TGTGCCTCCTCAGCGGGGCTATTAGATACGCAGTATTTT.

V is TRBV10-3 and J is TRBJ1-2; D ambiguous. The CDR3 length is 13 residues. Germline lookup yields CDR1 ENHRY and CDR2 SYGVKD. V lost 0 bases and J 8 bases, leaving 10 bases between the germline ends. CDR3 in DNA: TGTGCCATCAGTGAGTCGGGGTTAAACGGCTACACCTTC. Translation: CAISESGLNGYTF.

This clonotype was seen a few times. The genes are TRBV27 and TRBJ2-7; TRBD1 matches 7 bases. The germline V gene encodes CDR1 MNHEY and CDR2 SMNVEV (reference sequence). The CDR3 consists of 14 residues. J lost 5 bases, V lost 6 bases, and 10 bases had no gene match. CDR3 loop: CASSRKTGTDEQYV. In DNA form, the CDR3 reads TGTGCCAGCAGCCGTAAGACCGGGACAGACGAGCAGTACGTC.

This clonotype has ten or more counts. CDR3 nucleotides: TGTGCCACCAGTGACCCGGACAGACTTGAAGCTTTCTTT. Protein sequence: CATSDPDRLEAFF. The chain recombines TRBV24-1 with TRBJ1-1; D perhaps matches TRBD1 (6 bases). The CDR3 runs to 13 residues. V lost 4 bases and J lost 7, with 12 bases in between. Germline V gene sequence: CDR1 KGHDR, CDR2 SFDVKD.

The table lists this clonotype with a few counts. This sequence joins TRBV27 and TRBJ2-3, with TRBD2 identical over 7 bases. Germline values: CDR1 MNHEY, CDR2 SMNVEV (reference sequence). V gave up 4 bases and J gave up 3 bases; unmatched junction bases: 10. The CDR3 runs 16 residues. The CDR3 loop reads CASSYRGRCGTDTQYF. The CDR3 bases are TGTGCCAGCAGTTACCGCGGGAGATGCGGGACAGATACGCAGTATTTT.

This clonotype was seen repeatedly, ten times or more. The chain uses TRBV10-3 and TRBJ1-5; no definite D call. With 6 bases removed from V and 7 bases from J, the gap between germline ends came to 13 bases. CDR3 size: 13 residues. Germline loops: CDR1 ENHRY, CDR2 SYGVKD. Written as DNA, the CDR3 is TGTGCCATCAGAGTCGGGCAAAACCAGCCCCAGCATTTT. Translation gives CAIRVGQNQPQHF.

J is TRBJ2-7 and V is TRBV15; no clear D gene. The CDR3 contains 15 residues. The V and J ends lost 1 base and 4 bases respectively, with 14 bases between them. Germline assignment: CDR1 LNHNV and CDR2 YYDKDF (reference sequence). CDR3 DNA: TGTGCCACCAGCAGAGGCCGGCAGCTCGAATACGAGCAGTACTTC. Encoded protein: CATSRGRQLEYEQYF.

There are many counts of this clonotype. The chain employs TRBV7-9 and TRBJ1-4; no clear D. This CDR3 is 14 amino acids long. Germline V lookup: CDR1 SEHNR, CDR2 FQNEAQ (reference sequence). Trimming removed 5 bases from V and 3 bases from J, with 10 bases in between. CDR3 DNA: TGTGCCAGCAGCAACCGCGGCTCTAATGAAAAACTGTTTTTT. This encodes CASSNRGSNEKLFF.

This clonotype was recorded many times. The V and J genes are TRBV5-1 and TRBJ2-1; no firm D call. The V gene lost 3 bases and the J gene lost 4 bases, with 5 bases spanning the gap. Germline V CDR1 and CDR2: SGHRS, YFSETQ. The CDR3 totals 12 residues. The CDR3 region is CASSSLYNEQFF. The DNA of the CDR3 is TGCGCCAGCAGCTCCTTATACAATGAGCAGTTCTTC.

This clonotype was counted between two and nine times. This chain connects TRBV6-6 to TRBJ2-2; 10 nucleotides match TRBD2. The CDR3 is 17 amino acids. After removal of 6 bases from V and 3 bases from J, the junction contained 10 bases not matched to a gene. Germline V CDR1 and CDR2: MNHNY, SVGAGI (reference sequence). The chain's CDR3 is CASRPPSLAGDTGELFF. CDR3 bases: TGTGCCAGCAGACCCCCCTCCCTAGCGGGGGACACCGGGGAGCTGTTTTTT.

This clonotype was seen a handful of times. CDR3 coding DNA: TGTGCCAGCAGCAATACAGGGGGCACAGATACGCAGTATTTT. Its translation: CASSNTGGTDTQYF. The chain employs TRBV7-3 and TRBJ2-3, with 7 bases fitting TRBD1. J lost 1 base, V lost 5 bases, and 3 bases had no gene match. In germline, CDR1 is SGHTA, CDR2 FQGTGA. This CDR3 spans 14 amino acids. Using reference TRBV7-3 and TRBJ2-3 for the parts outside the CDR3, the full variable domain is GAGVSQTPSNKVTEKGKYVELRCDPISGHTALYWYRQSLGQGPEFLIYFQGTGAADDSGLPNDRFFAVRPEGSVSTLKIQRTERGDSAVYLCASSNTGGTDTQYFGPGTRLTVL.

The rearrangement links TRBV6-5 to TRBJ2-5; D remains unclear. The V end was cut by 2 bases, the J end by 0 bases, with 7 bases between. This CDR3 is built from 14 residues. Germline V gives CDR1 MNHEY, CDR2 SVGAGI. CDR3 in DNA: TGTGCCAGCAGTTACGACTTGGACCAAGAGACCCAGTACTTC. This gives the protein CASSYDLDQETQYF.